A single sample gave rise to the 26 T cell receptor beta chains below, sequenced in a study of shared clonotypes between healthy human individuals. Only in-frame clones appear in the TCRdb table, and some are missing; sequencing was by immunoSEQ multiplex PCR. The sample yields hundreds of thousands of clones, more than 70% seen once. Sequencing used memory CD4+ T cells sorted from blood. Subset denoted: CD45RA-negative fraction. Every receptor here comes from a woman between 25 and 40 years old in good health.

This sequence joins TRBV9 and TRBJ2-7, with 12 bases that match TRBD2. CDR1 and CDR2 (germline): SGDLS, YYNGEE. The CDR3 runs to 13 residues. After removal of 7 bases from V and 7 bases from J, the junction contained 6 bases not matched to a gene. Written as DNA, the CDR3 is TGTGCCAGCGCGACTAGCGGGAGAGGGGAGCAGTACTTC. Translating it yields CASATSGRGEQYF.

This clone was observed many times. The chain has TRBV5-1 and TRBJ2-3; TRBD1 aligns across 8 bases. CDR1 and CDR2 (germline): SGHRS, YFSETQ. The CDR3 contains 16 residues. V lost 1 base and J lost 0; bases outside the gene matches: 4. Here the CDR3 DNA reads TGCGCCAGCAGCTTGAGTCAGGGGGCGAGCACAGATACGCAGTATTTT. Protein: CASSLSQGASTDTQYF. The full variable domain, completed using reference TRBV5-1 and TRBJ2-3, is KAGVTQTPRYLIKTRGQQVTLSCSPISGHRSVSWYQQTPGQGLQFLFEYFSETQRNKGNFPGRFSGRQFSNSRSEMNVSTLELGDSALYLCASSLSQGASTDTQYFGPGTRLTVL.

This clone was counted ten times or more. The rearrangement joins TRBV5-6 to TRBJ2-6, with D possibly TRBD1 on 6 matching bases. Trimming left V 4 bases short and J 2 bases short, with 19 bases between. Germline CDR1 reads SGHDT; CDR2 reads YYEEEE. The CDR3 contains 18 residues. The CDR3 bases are TGTGCCAGCAGCGCAGCACAGGGTCGCTATGCTGGGGCCAACGTCCTGACTTTC. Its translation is CASSAAQGRYAGANVLTF.

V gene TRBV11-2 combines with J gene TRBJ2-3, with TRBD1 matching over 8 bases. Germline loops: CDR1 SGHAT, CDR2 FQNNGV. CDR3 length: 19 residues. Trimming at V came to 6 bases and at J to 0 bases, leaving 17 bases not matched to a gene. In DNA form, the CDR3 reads TGTGCCAGCAGTTCCCCAGGCGGCAGGGGGCTACCTAGCACAGATACGCAGTATTTT. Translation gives CASSSPGGRGLPSTDTQYF.

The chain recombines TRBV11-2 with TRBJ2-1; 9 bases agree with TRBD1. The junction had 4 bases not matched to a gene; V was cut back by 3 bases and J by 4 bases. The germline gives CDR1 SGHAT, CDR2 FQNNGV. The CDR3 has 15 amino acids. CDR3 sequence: CASSFGQGNYNEQFF. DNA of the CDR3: TGTGCCAGCAGCTTCGGACAGGGGAATTACAATGAGCAGTTCTTC.

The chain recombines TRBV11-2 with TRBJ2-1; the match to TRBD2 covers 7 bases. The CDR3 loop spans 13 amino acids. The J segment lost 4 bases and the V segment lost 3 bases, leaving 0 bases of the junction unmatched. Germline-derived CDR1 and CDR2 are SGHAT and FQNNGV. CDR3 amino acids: CASSFSGYNEQFF. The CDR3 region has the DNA TGTGCCAGCAGCTTTAGCGGGTACAATGAGCAGTTCTTC.

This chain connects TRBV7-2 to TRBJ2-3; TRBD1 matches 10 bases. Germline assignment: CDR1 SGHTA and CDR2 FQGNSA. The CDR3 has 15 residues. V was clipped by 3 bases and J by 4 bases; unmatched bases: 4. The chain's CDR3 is CASSFGDRGSDTQYF. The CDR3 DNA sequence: TGTGCCAGCAGCTTTGGGGACAGGGGATCAGATACGCAGTATTTT.

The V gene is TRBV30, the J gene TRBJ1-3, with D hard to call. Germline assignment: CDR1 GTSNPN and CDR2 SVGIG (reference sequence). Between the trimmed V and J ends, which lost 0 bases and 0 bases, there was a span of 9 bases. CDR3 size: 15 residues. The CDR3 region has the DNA TGTGCCTGGAGTGTGGGGATAGGCTCTGGAAACACCATATATTTT. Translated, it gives CAWSVGIGSGNTIYF.

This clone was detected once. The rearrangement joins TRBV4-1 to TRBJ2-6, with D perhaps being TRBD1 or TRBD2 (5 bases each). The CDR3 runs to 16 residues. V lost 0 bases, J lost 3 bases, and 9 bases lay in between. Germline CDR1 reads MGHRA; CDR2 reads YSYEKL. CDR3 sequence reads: CASSQEEGRGANVLTF. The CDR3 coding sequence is TGCGCCAGCAGCCAAGAAGAGGGGCGTGGGGCCAACGTCCTGACTTTC.

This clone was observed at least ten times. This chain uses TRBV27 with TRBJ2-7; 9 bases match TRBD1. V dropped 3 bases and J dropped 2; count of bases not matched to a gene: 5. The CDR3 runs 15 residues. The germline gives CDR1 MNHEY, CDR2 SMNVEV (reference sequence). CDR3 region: CASSFGQGLTYEQYF. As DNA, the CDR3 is TGTGCCAGCAGTTTCGGACAGGGGCTAACCTACGAGCAGTACTTC.

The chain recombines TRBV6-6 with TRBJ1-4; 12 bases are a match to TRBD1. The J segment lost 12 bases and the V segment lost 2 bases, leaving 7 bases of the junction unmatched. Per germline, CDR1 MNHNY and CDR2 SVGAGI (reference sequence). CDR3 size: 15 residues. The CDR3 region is CASSYTVGTGGELFF. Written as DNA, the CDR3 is TGTGCCAGCAGTTACACTGTAGGGACAGGGGGCGAACTGTTTTTT.

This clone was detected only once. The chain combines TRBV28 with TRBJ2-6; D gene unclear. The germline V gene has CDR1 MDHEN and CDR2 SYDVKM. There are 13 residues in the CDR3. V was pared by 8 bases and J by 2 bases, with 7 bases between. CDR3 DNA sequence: TGTGCCAGCCGGGTCCCTGGGGCCAACGTCCTGACTTTC. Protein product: CASRVPGANVLTF. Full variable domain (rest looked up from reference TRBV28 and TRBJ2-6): DVKVTQSSRYLVKRTGEKVFLECVQDMDHENMFWYRQDPGLGLRLIYFSYDVKMKEKGDIPEGYSVSREKKERFSLILESASTNQTSMYLCASRVPGANVLTFGAGSRLTVL.

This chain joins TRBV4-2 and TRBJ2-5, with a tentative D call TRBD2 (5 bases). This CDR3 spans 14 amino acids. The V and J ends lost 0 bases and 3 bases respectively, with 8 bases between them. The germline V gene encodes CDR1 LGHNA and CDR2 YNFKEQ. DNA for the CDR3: TGTGCCAGCAGCCAAGATTCGAGGGAAGAGACCCAGTACTTC. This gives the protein CASSQDSREETQYF.

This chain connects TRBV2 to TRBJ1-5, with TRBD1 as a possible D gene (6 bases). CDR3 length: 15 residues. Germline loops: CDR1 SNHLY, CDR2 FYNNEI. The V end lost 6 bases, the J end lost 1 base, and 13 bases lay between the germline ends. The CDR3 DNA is TGTGCCAGCAGGGTAACAGGGATCAGCAATCAGCCCCAGCATTTT. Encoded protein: CASRVTGISNQPQHF.

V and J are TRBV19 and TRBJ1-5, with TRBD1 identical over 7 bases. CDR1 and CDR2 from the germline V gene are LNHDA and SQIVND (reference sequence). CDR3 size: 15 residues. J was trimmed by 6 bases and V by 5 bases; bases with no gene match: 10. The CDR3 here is CASSLRGRGGQPQHF. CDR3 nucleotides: TGTGCCAGTAGTTTAAGGGGGCGAGGGGGTCAGCCCCAGCATTTT.

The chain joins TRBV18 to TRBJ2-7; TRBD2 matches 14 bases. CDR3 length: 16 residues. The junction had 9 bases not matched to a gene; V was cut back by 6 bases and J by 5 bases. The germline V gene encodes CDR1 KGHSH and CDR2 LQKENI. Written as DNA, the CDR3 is TGTGCCAGCTCTCCTGGGACTAGCGGGAGAAACGACGAGCAGTACTTC. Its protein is CASSPGTSGRNDEQYF.

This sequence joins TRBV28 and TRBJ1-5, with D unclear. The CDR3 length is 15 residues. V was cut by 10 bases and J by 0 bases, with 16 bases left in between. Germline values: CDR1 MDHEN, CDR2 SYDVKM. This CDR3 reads CATAPAGNSNQPQHF. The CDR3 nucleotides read TGTGCCACCGCCCCGGCGGGAAATAGCAATCAGCCCCAGCATTTT.

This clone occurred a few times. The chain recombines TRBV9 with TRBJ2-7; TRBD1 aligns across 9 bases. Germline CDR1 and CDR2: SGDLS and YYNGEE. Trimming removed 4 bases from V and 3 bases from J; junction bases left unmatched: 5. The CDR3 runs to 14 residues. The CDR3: CASSMGQGNYEQYF. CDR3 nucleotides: TGTGCCAGCAGCATGGGACAGGGAAACTACGAGCAGTACTTC.

The CDR3 sequence is CSVGRSSYEQYF. In DNA, the CDR3 is TGCAGCGTAGGGCGAAGCTCCTACGAGCAGTACTTC. The chain joins TRBV29-1 to TRBJ2-7; no definite D call. Germline V gene sequence: CDR1 SQVTM, CDR2 ANQGSEA. The CDR3 is 12 residues long. The V end lost 6 bases, the J end lost 0 bases, and 9 bases lay between the germline ends.

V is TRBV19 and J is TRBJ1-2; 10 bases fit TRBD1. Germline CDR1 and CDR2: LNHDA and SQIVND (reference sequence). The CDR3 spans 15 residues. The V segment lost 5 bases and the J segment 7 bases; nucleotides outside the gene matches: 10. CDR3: CASSARTGGDIGYTF. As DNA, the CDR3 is TGTGCCAGTAGTGCTCGGACAGGGGGGGATATTGGCTACACCTTC.

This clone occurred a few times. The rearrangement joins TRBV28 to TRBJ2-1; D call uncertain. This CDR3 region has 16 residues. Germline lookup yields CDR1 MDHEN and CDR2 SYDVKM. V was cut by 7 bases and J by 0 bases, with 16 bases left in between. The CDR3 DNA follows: TGTGCCAGCAAGTACGGCCAAGGGCTCTCCTACAATGAGCAGTTCTTC. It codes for CASKYGQGLSYNEQFF.

The CDR3 region has the DNA TGCGCCAGCAGCTTCTCTACCACTGAAGCTTTCTTT. This codes for CASSFSTTEAFF. The chain employs TRBV5-1 and TRBJ1-1; D remains unclear. Germline assignment: CDR1 SGHRS and CDR2 YFSETQ. The CDR3 runs to 12 residues. Trimming took 2 bases from V and 4 from J, leaving 6 bases between them.

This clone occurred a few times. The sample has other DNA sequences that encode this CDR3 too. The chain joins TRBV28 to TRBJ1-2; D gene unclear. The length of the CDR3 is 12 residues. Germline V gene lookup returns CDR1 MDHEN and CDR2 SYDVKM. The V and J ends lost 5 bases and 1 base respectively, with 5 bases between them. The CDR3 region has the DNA TGTGCCAGCAGTCTCATTAACTATGGCTACACCTTC. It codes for CASSLINYGYTF.

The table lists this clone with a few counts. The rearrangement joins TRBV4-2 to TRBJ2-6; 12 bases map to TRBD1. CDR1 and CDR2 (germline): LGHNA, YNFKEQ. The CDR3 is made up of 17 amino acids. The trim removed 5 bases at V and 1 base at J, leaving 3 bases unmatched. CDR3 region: CASSAGQGASGANVLTF. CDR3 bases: TGTGCCAGCAGCGCGGGACAGGGGGCGTCTGGGGCCAACGTCCTGACTTTC.

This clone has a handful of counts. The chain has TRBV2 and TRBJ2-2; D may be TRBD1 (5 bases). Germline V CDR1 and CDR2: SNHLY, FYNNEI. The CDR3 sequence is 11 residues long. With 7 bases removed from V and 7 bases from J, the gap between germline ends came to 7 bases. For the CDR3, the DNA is TGTGCCAGCAAAGGGGTCGGGGAGCTGTTTTTT. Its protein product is CASKGVGELFF.

The DNA of the CDR3 is TGTGCCAGCTCACCACGGCGGGTTGGAACAGATACGCAGTATTTT. Protein sequence: CASSPRRVGTDTQYF. V usage is TRBV18 and J usage is TRBJ2-3; D perhaps matches TRBD2 (5 bases). The V end lost 1 base, the J end lost 3 bases, and 11 bases lay between the germline ends. The CDR3 has 15 residues. The V gene's germline CDR1 is KGHSH and CDR2 LQKENI.